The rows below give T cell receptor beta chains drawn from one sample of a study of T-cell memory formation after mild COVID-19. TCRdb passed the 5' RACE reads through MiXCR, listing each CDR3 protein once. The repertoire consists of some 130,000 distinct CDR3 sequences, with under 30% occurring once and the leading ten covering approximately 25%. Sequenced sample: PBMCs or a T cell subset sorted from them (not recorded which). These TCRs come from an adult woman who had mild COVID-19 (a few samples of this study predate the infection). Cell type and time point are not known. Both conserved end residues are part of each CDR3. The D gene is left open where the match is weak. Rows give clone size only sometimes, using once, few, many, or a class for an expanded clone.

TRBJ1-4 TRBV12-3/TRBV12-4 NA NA TGTGCCAGCAGTCCCACCCTTCTAACAACTAATGAAAAACTGTTTTTT CASSPTLLTTNEKLFF
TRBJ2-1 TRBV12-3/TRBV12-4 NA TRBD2 TGTGCCAGCAGTTTACGGGCTACTAGCGGGGGGGACAATGAGCAGTTCTTC CASSLRATSGGDNEQFF
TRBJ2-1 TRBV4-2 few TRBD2 TGTGCCAGCAGCCAAGCGGGACTAGGTGGGGTCAATGAGCAGTTCTTC CASSQAGLGGVNEQFF
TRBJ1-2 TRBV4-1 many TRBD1 TGCGCCAGCAGCCCGGGACAGGCCTCTAACTATGGCTACACCTTC CASSPGQASNYGYTF
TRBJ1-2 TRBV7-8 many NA TGTGCCAGCATGGGACTAACTAACTATGGCTACACCTTC CASMGLTNYGYTF
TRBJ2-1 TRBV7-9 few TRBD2 TGTGCCAGCAGCTTATCGGAGCGGGAGACCTTCTACAATGAGCAGTTCTTC CASSLSERETFYNEQFF
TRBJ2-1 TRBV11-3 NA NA TGTGCCAGCAGCCCACCGGGACCAGACACTAGGGATGAGCAGTTCTTC CASSPPGPDTRDEQFF
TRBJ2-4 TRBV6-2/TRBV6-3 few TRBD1 TGTGCCAGCCTCGCTTCACAGGGGGGAGCCAAAAACATTCAGTACTTC CASLASQGGAKNIQYF
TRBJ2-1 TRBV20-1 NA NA TGCAGTGGAGCTTACAATGAGCAGTTCTTC CSGAYNEQFF
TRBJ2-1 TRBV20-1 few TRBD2 TGCAGTGCGATGGGACTAGCTCCCAATGAGCAGTTCTTC CSAMGLAPNEQFF
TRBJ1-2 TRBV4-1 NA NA TGCGCCAGCAGCCAGGGGTATGGCTACACCTTC CASSQGYGYTF
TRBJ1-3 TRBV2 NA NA TGTGCCACTACACCTACGGCAGACGGAAACACCATATATTTT CATTPTADGNTIYF
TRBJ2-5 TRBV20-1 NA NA TGCAGTGCTAGAGACGAGTTGGAGACCCAGTACTTC CSARDELETQYF
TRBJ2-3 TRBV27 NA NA TGTGCCAGCAGTCTCAGTTTGGGGCCGCCGACAGATACGCAGTATTTT CASSLSLGPPTDTQYF
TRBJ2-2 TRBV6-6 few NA TGTGCCAGCAGTTGGTTAGACGGGGAGCTGTTTTTT CASSWLDGELFF
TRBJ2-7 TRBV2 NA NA TGTGCCAGCATAGGACCCACCTACGAGCAGTACTTC CASIGPTYEQYF
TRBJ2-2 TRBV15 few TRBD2 TGTGCCACCAGCCCCCGGGGAGGGTCTCCCGGGGAGCTGTTTTTT CATSPRGGSPGELFF
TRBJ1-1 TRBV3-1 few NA TGTGCCAGCAGCCTCCCCGGGAGCACTGAAGCTTTCTTT CASSLPGSTEAFF
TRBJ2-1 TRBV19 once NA TGTGCCAGTAACGGGGACAACCGCTATGAGCAGTTCTTC CASNGDNRYEQFF
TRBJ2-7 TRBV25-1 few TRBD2 TGTGCCAGCACCGGGGGGTCCTACGAGCAGTACTTC CASTGGSYEQYF
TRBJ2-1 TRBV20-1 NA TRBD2 TGCAGTGCTAGAGATCGGGCTAGCGGGGGGGTTTTAGCGCAGTTCTTC CSARDRASGGVLAQFF
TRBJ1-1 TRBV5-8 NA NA TGTGCCAGCAGCTCCCGGACCACCCCTGAAGCTTTCTTT CASSSRTTPEAFF
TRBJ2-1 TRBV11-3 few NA TGTGCCAGCAGCCCCGACGGTCGCTCCTACAATGAGCAGTTCTTC CASSPDGRSYNEQFF
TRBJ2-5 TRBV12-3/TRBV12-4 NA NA TGTGCCAGCAAGGGAGAGACCCAGTACTTC CASKGETQYF
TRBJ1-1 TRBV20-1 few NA TGCAGTGCTAGAGGTCAGGGCACTGAAGCTTTCTTT CSARGQGTEAFF
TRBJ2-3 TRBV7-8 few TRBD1 TGTGCCAGCAGCTTATGGGGACAGGGGATGGATACGCAGTATTTT CASSLWGQGMDTQYF